These T cell receptor beta chains were read from a single sample in a study of CD8+ T cells in alopecia areata. Some clones are missing from TCRdb's copy, which holds only in-frame ones; the method was immunoSEQ multiplex PCR. The data contain 110,000 or so clones, roughly 68% of them singletons. The sequenced sample was CD4+ T cells sorted from blood. All receptors derive from a human donor in good health. The conserved cysteine and the conserved F or W are not part of the CDR3 here. Fields, in order: J gene, V gene, CDR3 protein.

TRBJ2-7 TRBV30 AWSRGVDVGQY
TRBJ2-3 TRBV30 AWSVQVRETGGGTDTQY
TRBJ2-5 TRBV7-2 ASSFGGGGKTQY
TRBJ1-5 TRBV27 ASSLLYNQPQH
TRBJ2-7 TRBV30 AWSVLAGSPYEQY
TRBJ1-2 TRBV30 AWSAQGGAYGYT
TRBJ2-7 TRBV29-1 SVGQSPNFYEQY
TRBJ2-3 TRBV30 AWRDSTDTQY
TRBJ1-3 TRBV7-9 ASSQARASYGNTIY
TRBJ1-2 TRBV29-1 SVETPSARDGYT
TRBJ1-2 TRBV10-3 AIQVRQDYGYT
TRBJ2-5 TRBV6-5 ASSWAIQETQY
TRBJ2-4 TRBV5-5 ASWDRASDIQY
TRBJ1-2 TRBV14 ASSQLTGGPPSGYT
TRBJ1-1 TRBV5-1 ASSLGRGLENTEAF
TRBJ2-5 TRBV4-1 ASSLPEAQETQY
TRBJ1-1 TRBV5-4 ASTYDGGLNTEAF
TRBJ2-7 TRBV29-1 SVDRGVGEQY
TRBJ2-5 TRBV20-1 SAGSSETQY
TRBJ1-1 TRBV29-1 SVARGGNTEAF
TRBJ2-5 TRBV11-2 ASSRDRGETQY
TRBJ2-3 TRBV25-1 ASSAPLTDEMFEGTQY
TRBJ2-5 TRBV7-3 ATNSGGPQETQY
TRBJ1-6 TRBV29-1 SVSEGNSPLH
TRBJ2-7 TRBV5-6 ASSFMGEQY
TRBJ2-3 TRBV30 AWSASTDTQY
TRBJ2-7 TRBV11-2 ASSLGLSSYEQY
TRBJ2-3 TRBV15 ATSRGESTDTQY
TRBJ1-5 TRBV7-9 ASSSPKGNQPQH
TRBJ1-2 TRBV15 ATQTGGNYGYT
TRBJ1-1 TRBV19 ASSSNPQGLGNTEAF
TRBJ2-5 TRBV29-1 SVVLRGGGETQY
TRBJ1-2 TRBV30 AWGTPSGGYT
TRBJ1-6 TRBV7-9 ASSPVMGSPLH